This TCR beta chain was recovered during a study of blood T cell repertoires in COVID-19. Original analysis: It was from reference gene primer amplification that nucleated cell counts were estimated. Method: immunoSEQ multiplex PCR; TCRdb's copy keeps in-frame clones and lacks some. The D gene and trimming were derived from the DNA, and the V and J assignments and clone size from that table. This table holds around 130,000 clones, 75% to 85% found once. The CDR3 contains 13 residues. The germline V gene encodes CDR1 LNHNV and CDR2 YYDKDF (reference sequence). With 3 bases removed from V and 11 bases from J, the gap between germline ends came to 15 bases.

J is TRBJ2-3 and V is TRBV15, with D perhaps TRBD1 (5 bases). The material sequenced was peripheral blood. The sequence came from a woman older than 75 with acute or convalescent COVID-19. CDR3 region: CATSSRESGWQYF. Written as DNA, the CDR3 is TGTGCCACCAGCAGCAGGGAATCAGGGTGGCAGTATTTT.